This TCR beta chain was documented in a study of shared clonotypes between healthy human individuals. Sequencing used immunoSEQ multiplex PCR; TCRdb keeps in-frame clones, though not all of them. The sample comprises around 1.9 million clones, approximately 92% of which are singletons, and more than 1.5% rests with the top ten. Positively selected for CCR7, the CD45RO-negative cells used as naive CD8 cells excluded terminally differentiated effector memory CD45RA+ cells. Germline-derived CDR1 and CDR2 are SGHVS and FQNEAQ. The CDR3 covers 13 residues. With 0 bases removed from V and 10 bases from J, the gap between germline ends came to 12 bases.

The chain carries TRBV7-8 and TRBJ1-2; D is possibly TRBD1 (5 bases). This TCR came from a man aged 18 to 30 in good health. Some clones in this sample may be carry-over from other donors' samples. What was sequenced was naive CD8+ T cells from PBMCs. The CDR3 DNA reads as TGTGCCAGCAGCTTAGCGACCCAGGGACCCTACACCTTC. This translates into CASSLATQGPYTF.